Presented here are 30 T cell receptor beta chains from one specimen sequenced in a study of blood T cell repertoires in COVID-19. The protocol was immunoSEQ multiplex PCR, while the TCRdb copy is restricted to in-frame clones and leaves out a portion. The sample lists 250,000 to 300,000 clones, around 90% occurring once. The sequencing sample was made of peripheral blood. The receptor source for this set is a man between 50 and 59 years old with acute or convalescent COVID-19.

This chain joins TRBV30 and TRBJ2-3; 8 nucleotides align to TRBD2. The germline CDR1 and CDR2 sequences are GTSNPN and SVGIG (reference sequence). After removal of 2 bases from V and 2 bases from J, the junction contained 6 bases not matched to a gene. The CDR3 extends over 15 amino acids. The CDR3 protein is CAWSWLAGLTDTQYF. In nucleotides, the CDR3 is TGTGCCTGGAGTTGGCTAGCGGGCCTCACAGATACGCAGTATTTT.

The V call is TRBV11-3, the J call TRBJ2-2; D perhaps matches TRBD2 (6 bases). The V end lost 5 bases, the J end lost 6 bases, and 10 bases lay between the germline ends. The CDR3 runs to 13 residues. The V gene's germline CDR1 is SGHNT and CDR2 YENEEA. The CDR3: CASSATSSGELFF. CDR3 in DNA: TGTGCCAGCAGCGCGACTAGTTCCGGGGAGCTGTTTTTT.

J is TRBJ1-2 and V is TRBV15; 10 nucleotides match TRBD1. The length of the CDR3 is 14 residues. In germline, CDR1 is LNHNV, CDR2 YYDKDF (reference sequence). The V and J ends lost 5 bases and 3 bases, in that order; junction bases with no gene match: 3. The CDR3 reads CATSRGQGDYGYTF. The CDR3 nucleotides are TGTGCCACCAGCCGAGGACAGGGGGACTATGGCTACACCTTC.

This sequence joins TRBV13 and TRBJ1-2; 10 bases fit TRBD1. CDR3 size: 14 residues. The germline gives CDR1 PRHDT, CDR2 FYEKMQ (reference sequence). The J segment lost 0 bases and the V segment lost 6 bases, leaving 1 base of the junction unmatched. The CDR3 region is CASRGTGANYGYTF. The CDR3 bases are TGTGCCAGCAGGGGGACAGGGGCTAACTATGGCTACACCTTC.

The gene calls are TRBV29-1 and TRBJ2-5; TRBD2 agrees at 13 bases. J lost 2 bases, V lost 4 bases, and 4 bases had no gene match. The CDR3 is made up of 15 amino acids. The germline V gene encodes CDR1 SQVTM and CDR2 ANQGSEA. CDR3: CSVGLAGGNQETQYF. In DNA, the CDR3 is TGCAGCGTTGGACTAGCGGGGGGCAATCAAGAGACCCAGTACTTC.

The rearrangement links TRBV6-1 to TRBJ1-4; 7 positions agree with TRBD1. V lost 3 bases to trimming and J lost 0 bases; unmatched junction nucleotides: 4. The germline CDR1 and CDR2 sequences are MNHNS and SASEGT. The CDR3 covers 16 residues. The CDR3 sequence: CASSESTGATNEKLFF. The CDR3 DNA sequence: TGTGCCAGCAGTGAGAGCACAGGGGCAACTAATGAAAAACTGTTTTTT.

Here the CDR3 reads CASSPSGGGAETQYF. Written as DNA, the CDR3 is TGTGCCAGCAGCCCTAGCGGCGGTGGGGCGGAGACCCAGTACTTC. This rearrangement joins TRBV5-4 to TRBJ2-5; TRBD2 aligns across 7 bases. Germline loops: CDR1 SGHNT, CDR2 YYREEE (reference sequence). CDR3 size: 15 residues. The ends lost 4 bases at V and 5 bases at J; junction bases unmatched: 11.

The V call is TRBV28, the J call TRBJ1-1, with 10 nucleotides matching TRBD1. Germline CDR1 is MDHEN and CDR2 is SYDVKM. J was trimmed by 1 base and V by 6 bases; bases with no gene match: 5. This CDR3 contains 15 residues. In DNA form, the CDR3 reads TGTGCCAGCAGGTGGGACAGGGGCACGAACACTGAAGCTTTCTTT. Residues: CASRWDRGTNTEAFF.

The table lists this clone with a few counts. This chain joins TRBV7-6 and TRBJ2-7; D is unclear. V dropped 1 base and J dropped 0 bases, with 10 bases sitting between them. The CDR3 is 15 residues long. In germline, CDR1 is SGHVS, CDR2 FNYEAQ. In DNA, the CDR3 is TGTGCCAGCAGCTTAGGGGCAGGTTCCTCCTACGAGCAGTACTTC. Its protein product is CASSLGAGSSYEQYF.

In this sample, this clone turned up once. The V and J genes are TRBV29-1 and TRBJ2-3; D is possibly TRBD2 (6 bases). Trimming left V 7 bases short and J 1 base short, with 18 bases between. This CDR3 has 15 amino acids. Germline assignment: CDR1 SQVTM and CDR2 ANQGSEA. CDR3 amino acids: CSANPGGGGTDTQYF. CDR3 coding DNA: TGCAGCGCTAACCCCGGTGGCGGGGGCACAGATACGCAGTATTTT.

DNA of the CDR3: TGTGCCAGCAGGGACAGGGGGGGTTCAGGAAACACCATATATTTT. Its protein is CASRDRGGSGNTIYF. The V gene is TRBV6-5, the J gene TRBJ1-3, with 10 bases aligning to TRBD1. Germline values: CDR1 MNHEY, CDR2 SVGAGI. J was trimmed by 4 bases and V by 6 bases; bases with no gene match: 6. The CDR3 extends over 15 amino acids.

A single count supports this clone. This chain links TRBV7-2 with TRBJ2-5, with D tentatively TRBD2 (5 bases). Deletions cut 7 bases from V and 7 bases from J, with 13 bases between. Per germline, CDR1 SGHTA and CDR2 FQGNSA. This CDR3 contains 12 residues. CDR3 bases: TGTGCCAGCACCCTTCAAGCGGTGACCCAGTACTTC. This sequence encodes CASTLQAVTQYF.

The table lists this clone with a count of one. The V gene is TRBV4-1, the J gene TRBJ2-7, with 11 bases fitting TRBD2. Per germline, CDR1 MGHRA and CDR2 YSYEKL. The CDR3 is made up of 15 amino acids. Germline trimming cut 0 bases from V and 3 bases from J; bases unmatched to any gene: 1. CDR3: CASSQEGTSGYEQYF. The CDR3 DNA sequence: TGCGCCAGCAGCCAAGAAGGGACTAGCGGCTACGAGCAGTACTTC.

The chain recombines TRBV7-9 with TRBJ2-1; 16 nucleotides match TRBD2. Trimming took 4 bases from V and 7 from J; bases not matched to a gene: 1. The V gene's germline CDR1 is SEHNR and CDR2 FQNEAQ (reference sequence). CDR3 length: 15 residues. For the CDR3, the DNA is TGTGCCAGCAGCTGGGGACTAGCGGGGGGGAATGAGCAGTTCTTC. This encodes CASSWGLAGGNEQFF.

The chain employs TRBV7-9 and TRBJ2-7; D uncertain. CDR3 length: 12 residues. Looked up from germline, CDR1 is SEHNR and CDR2 is FQNEAQ (reference sequence). The V end was cut by 3 bases, the J end by 1 base, with 4 bases between. CDR3 in amino acids: CASSLQSYEQYF. The CDR3 nucleotides read TGTGCCAGCAGCTTGCAGTCCTACGAGCAGTACTTC.

The CDR3 DNA reads as TGTGCCAGCAGGGGACAGGGTCAGACTGAAGCTTTCTTT. This translates into CASRGQGQTEAFF. This sequence joins TRBV2 and TRBJ1-1, with TRBD1 matching 9 bases. The CDR3 sequence is 13 residues long. Germline V gene lookup returns CDR1 SNHLY and CDR2 FYNNEI. The junction had 4 bases not matched to a gene; V was cut back by 6 bases and J by 5 bases.

J is TRBJ1-4 and V is TRBV28, with D perhaps matching TRBD1 (6 bases). The germline V and J ends were trimmed by 6 bases and 5 bases, with 19 bases remaining between them. Germline-derived CDR1 and CDR2 are MDHEN and SYDVKM. This CDR3 is 16 amino acids long. The DNA for the CDR3 is TGTGCCAGCAGCCCCCCAACAACAGGGTTAAATGAAAAACTGTTTTTT. Translating gives CASSPPTTGLNEKLFF.

This rearrangement joins TRBV5-1 to TRBJ2-3, with D tentatively TRBD1 (6 bases). Trimming cost V 0 bases and J 1 base, with 12 bases left between them. The CDR3 length is 16 residues. Looked up from germline, CDR1 is SGHRS and CDR2 is YFSETQ. CDR3 nucleotide sequence: TGCGCCAGCAGCTTGGGTTTGGACAGCCGCACAGATACGCAGTATTTT. Translated, it gives CASSLGLDSRTDTQYF.

This chain connects TRBV10-2 to TRBJ1-5; D gene uncertain. Germline CDR1 and CDR2: WSHSY and SAAADI. This CDR3 has 12 amino acids. V gave up 5 bases and J gave up 7 bases, with 9 bases separating them. The CDR3 reads CASSLGSQPQHF. In DNA, the CDR3 is TGCGCCAGCAGTCTAGGGAGCCAGCCCCAGCATTTT.

The chain combines TRBV29-1 with TRBJ2-7, with 7 bases identical to TRBD1. Per the germline V gene, CDR1 is SQVTM and CDR2 is ANQGSEA. There are 12 residues in the CDR3. V lost 6 bases, J lost 2 bases, and 4 bases stayed unmatched. The CDR3, as DNA: TGCAGCGTCCCGGGACAGACCTACGAGCAGTACTTC. It specifies CSVPGQTYEQYF.

The V call is TRBV19, the J call TRBJ2-2; 7 nucleotides match TRBD1. Germline-derived CDR1 and CDR2 are LNHDA and SQIVND (reference sequence). V was clipped by 10 bases and J by 0 bases; unmatched bases: 5. The CDR3 spans 14 residues. CDR3 in amino acids: CATGTVANTGELFF. The CDR3 DNA follows: TGTGCCACTGGGACAGTCGCGAACACCGGGGAGCTGTTTTTT.

The J gene is TRBJ1-2, the V gene TRBV7-3; TRBD1 is a possible D gene (6 bases). The V end lost 5 bases, the J end lost 4 bases, and 17 bases lay between the germline ends. The V gene's germline CDR1 is SGHTA and CDR2 FQGTGA. This CDR3 spans 15 amino acids. The CDR3 here is CASSQQGSSFYGYTF. The CDR3 coding sequence is TGTGCCAGCAGCCAACAGGGTTCGTCTTTCTATGGCTACACCTTC.

This sequence joins TRBV19 and TRBJ2-6; D is unresolved. The CDR3 consists of 16 residues. V was shortened by 6 bases and J by 0 bases, with 12 bases between the two germline ends. Germline values: CDR1 LNHDA, CDR2 SQIVND (reference sequence). Written as DNA, the CDR3 is TGTGCCAGTAGAACTCGACGGAGCTCTGGGGCCAACGTCCTGACTTTC. Translating it yields CASRTRRSSGANVLTF.

This clone appeared once. The chain couples TRBV18 to TRBJ1-2; D unclear. Trimming cost V 3 bases and J 7 bases, with 15 bases left between them. Looked up from germline, CDR1 is KGHSH and CDR2 is LQKENI. The CDR3 runs to 14 residues. This chain's CDR3 is CASSPGGETVGYTF. The CDR3 DNA is TGTGCCAGCTCACCCGGCGGGGAAACGGTTGGCTACACCTTC.

This rearrangement joins TRBV5-4 to TRBJ2-1, with TRBD2 as a possible D gene (7 bases). The CDR3 totals 14 residues. Per germline, CDR1 SGHNT and CDR2 YYREEE (reference sequence). Trimming left V 2 bases short and J 7 bases short, with 13 bases between. CDR3 residues: CASSLGGALNEQFF. In DNA, the CDR3 is TGTGCCAGCAGCTTAGGGGGGGCCTTGAATGAGCAGTTCTTC. Variable domain in full (rest from reference TRBV5-4 and TRBJ2-1): ETGVTQSPTHLIKTRGQQVTLRCSSQSGHNTVSWYQQALGQGPQFIFQYYREEENGRGNFPPRFSGLQFPNYSSELNVNALELDDSALYLCASSLGGALNEQFFGPGTRLTVL.

V usage is TRBV9 and J usage is TRBJ1-2; the match to TRBD1 covers 9 bases. This CDR3 region has 14 residues. Looked up from germline, CDR1 is SGDLS and CDR2 is YYNGEE. With 3 bases clipped from V and 6 bases from J, the junction kept 6 bases outside the gene matches. CDR3 nucleotide sequence: TGTGCCAGCAGCGCCTTGACAGGGGGTAATGGCTACACCTTC. Translating gives CASSALTGGNGYTF. Full variable domain (rest looked up from reference TRBV9 and TRBJ1-2): DSGVTQTPKHLITATGQRVTLRCSPRSGDLSVYWYQQSLDQGLQFLIQYYNGEERAKGNILERFSAQQFPDLHSELNLSSLELGDSALYFCASSALTGGNGYTFGSGTRLTVV.

The gene calls are TRBV5-1 and TRBJ1-5; possible D gene TRBD1, 5 bases. Germline V gene data show CDR1 as SGHRS and CDR2 as YFSETQ. The V and J ends lost 0 bases and 5 bases respectively, with 6 bases between them. There are 13 residues in the CDR3. CDR3 sequence: CASSLAQDQPQHF. DNA of the CDR3: TGCGCCAGCAGCTTGGCACAGGATCAGCCCCAGCATTTT.

The chain couples TRBV3-1 (or the pseudogene TRBV3-2) to TRBJ2-3; 10 bases line up with TRBD2. Germline lookup yields CDR1 LGHDT and CDR2 YNNKEL (reference sequence). CDR3 size: 15 residues. V gave up 3 bases and J gave up 4 bases; unmatched junction bases: 4. The DNA of the CDR3 is TGTGCCAGCAGCCACCCTAGCGGGGGATCAGATACGCAGTATTTT. This encodes CASSHPSGGSDTQYF.

The chain carries TRBV5-4 and TRBJ1-2, with TRBD1 as a possible D gene (6 bases). CDR1 and CDR2 from the germline V gene are SGHNT and YYREEE (reference sequence). This CDR3 is 15 amino acids long. Deletions cut 5 bases from V and 8 bases from J, with 22 bases between. The CDR3: CASRGATWAFGGYTF. For the CDR3, the DNA is TGTGCCAGCAGGGGGGCCACCTGGGCCTTCGGGGGCTACACCTTC. Full variable domain (outside the CDR3, taken from reference TRBV5-4 and TRBJ1-2): ETGVTQSPTHLIKTRGQQVTLRCSSQSGHNTVSWYQQALGQGPQFIFQYYREEENGRGNFPPRFSGLQFPNYSSELNVNALELDDSALYLCASRGATWAFGGYTFGSGTRLTVV.

V is TRBV7-2 and J is TRBJ1-4, with D unclear. Trimming took off 0 bases at V and 3 bases at J, with 5 bases between the two ends. Germline CDR1 SGHTA, CDR2 FQGNSA. CDR3 length: 14 residues. CDR3 sequence reads: CASSLAPSNEKLFF. CDR3 in DNA: TGTGCCAGCAGCTTAGCCCCTTCTAATGAAAAACTGTTTTTT.